This TCR beta chain was sequenced for a study of cytomegalovirus exposure and HLA in healthy donors. Across the study: Genetic ancestry analysis placed around four fifths of the 398 donors that were genotyped in the Caucasian-associated cluster.

V lost 10 bases and J lost 1; bases outside the gene matches: 5. The CDR3 is 13 residues long. Germline-derived CDR1 and CDR2 are ENHRY and SYGVKD. Worth noting for this clone: Its specificity is not known.

Broader study findings: A later analysis linked some 17,000 TCR beta sequences to HLA alleles at 0.05 false discovery rate.

Primers included in the PCR were 60 Vbeta and 13 Jbeta primers. In the authors' methods: About 83 million unique TCR beta chains, roughly 11 million shared, were counted in a later analysis. The data were produced by immunoSEQ multiplex PCR, yet TCRdb's version contains in-frame clones alone and is incomplete. V, J and clone size derive from that table, while D and trimming were established from the DNA sequence. The table shows about 130,000 clones, with around 80% occurring only once. The rearrangement links TRBV10-3 to TRBJ2-7; 9 bases map to TRBD1. Sequencing was performed on PBMCs. The source is a man in his forties or fifties in good health and CMV-seropositive. The CDR3 reads CATRDRESYEQYF. The CDR3 nucleotides are TGTGCCACTAGGGACAGGGAGTCCTACGAGCAGTACTTC.